This T cell receptor beta chain is drawn from a study of type 1 and type 2 diabetes patients. The germline CDR1 and CDR2 sequences are GTSNPN and SVGIG (reference sequence). The CDR3 has 11 residues. V was cut by 0 bases and J by 13 bases, with 12 bases left in between. PCR was run on genomic DNA. The TCR beta CDR3 region was amplified using 30 forward and 13 reverse primers. TCRdb reanalysed the multiplex PCR reads using MiXCR and keeps one entry per CDR3 protein. The sample has a few hundred thousand distinct CDR3 sequences, roughly 44% seen once; the top ten hold roughly 15%. Sequenced: peripheral blood mononuclear cells (PBMCs). The rearrangement joins TRBV30 to TRBJ1-1, with D unresolved. This clonotype was obtained from a man between 18 and 29 years old with type 2 diabetes. The CDR3 here is CAWSVEERGFF. The CDR3 DNA reads as TGTGCCTGGAGTGTGGAAGAACGGGGTTTCTTT.